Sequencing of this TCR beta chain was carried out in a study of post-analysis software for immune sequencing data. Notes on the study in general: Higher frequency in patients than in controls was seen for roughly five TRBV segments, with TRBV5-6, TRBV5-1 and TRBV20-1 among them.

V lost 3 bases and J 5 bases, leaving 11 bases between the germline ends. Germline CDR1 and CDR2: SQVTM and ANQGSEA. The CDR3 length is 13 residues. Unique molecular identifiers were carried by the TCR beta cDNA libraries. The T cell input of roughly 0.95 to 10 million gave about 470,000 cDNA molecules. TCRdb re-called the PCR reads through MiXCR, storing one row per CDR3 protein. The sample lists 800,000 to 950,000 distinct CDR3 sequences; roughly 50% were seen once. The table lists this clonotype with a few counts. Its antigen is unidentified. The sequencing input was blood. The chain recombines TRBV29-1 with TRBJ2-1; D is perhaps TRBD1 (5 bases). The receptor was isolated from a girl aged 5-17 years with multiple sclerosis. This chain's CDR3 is CSVDRAFDNEQFF. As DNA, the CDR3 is TGCAGCGTTGACAGGGCGTTCGACAATGAGCAGTTCTTC.